The 6 T cell receptor beta chains below were found in one sample sequenced in a study of technical replicates of blood from a handful of donors. The assay was immunoSEQ multiplex PCR, and TCRdb's table has in-frame clones only and misses some. The sample has 70,000 to 95,000 clones; over 90% are singletons. The sequenced material came from T cells isolated from PBMCs. The receptors come from a human donor in good health.

This clone was observed a single time. V is TRBV4-1 and J is TRBJ2-5; 8 bases agree with TRBD1. This CDR3 contains 15 residues. V was pared by 4 bases and J by 4 bases, with 8 bases of the junction left unmatched. Germline V lookup: CDR1 MGHRA, CDR2 YSYEKL. CDR3 sequence: CASSLQGARRETQYF. CDR3 nucleotide sequence: TGCGCCAGCAGCCTCCAGGGGGCTAGAAGAGAGACCCAGTACTTC.

The rearrangement links TRBV28 to TRBJ2-6; a possible D gene is TRBD2 (6 bases). Trimming took off 6 bases at V and 3 bases at J, with 18 bases between the two ends. The CDR3 spans 17 residues. Germline V lookup: CDR1 MDHEN, CDR2 SYDVKM. The CDR3 DNA reads as TGTGCCAGCAGACTTACGTTTCGCGGGGTTGGGGCCAACGTCCTGACTTTC. It encodes CASRLTFRGVGANVLTF.

This clone was seen just once. The chain carries TRBV19 and TRBJ2-7; D is unclear. The length of the CDR3 is 11 residues. Per the germline V gene, CDR1 is LNHDA and CDR2 is SQIVND (reference sequence). V shed 10 bases and J shed 4 bases, with 11 bases lying between them. The CDR3 DNA reads TGTGCCACCAAAAGCTTATACGAGCAGTACTTC. Protein product: CATKSLYEQYF.

The chain has TRBV5-4 and TRBJ1-5; 11 positions agree with TRBD1. Trimming took 3 bases from V and 4 from J; bases not matched to a gene: 6. This CDR3 contains 16 residues. From germline, CDR1 is SGHNT and CDR2 YYREEE (reference sequence). As DNA, the CDR3 is TGTGCCAGCAGCTCCGGGACAGGGGGTAATAATCAGCCCCAGCATTTT. The encoded protein is CASSSGTGGNNQPQHF. The variable domain in full, completed from reference TRBV5-4 and TRBJ1-5, reads ETGVTQSPTHLIKTRGQQVTLRCSSQSGHNTVSWYQQALGQGPQFIFQYYREEENGRGNFPPRFSGLQFPNYSSELNVNALELDDSALYLCASSSGTGGNNQPQHFGDGTRLSIL.

The chain uses TRBV28 and TRBJ2-7; TRBD2 matches at 13 bases. Looked up from germline, CDR1 is MDHEN and CDR2 is SYDVKM. The CDR3 sequence is 18 residues long. The V and J ends lost 4 bases and 2 bases, in that order; junction bases with no gene match: 11. The chain's CDR3 is CASSSGLAGAPPPYEQYF. The CDR3 bases are TGTGCCAGCAGTTCAGGACTAGCGGGAGCTCCGCCACCCTACGAGCAGTACTTC.

The rearrangement uses TRBV11-2 and TRBJ1-2; TRBD1 is a possible D gene (6 bases). Germline V gene sequence: CDR1 SGHAT, CDR2 FQNNGV. Trimming removed 0 bases at V and 8 bases at J, with 13 bases between. The CDR3 runs to 14 residues. The CDR3 bases are TGTGCCAGCAGCTTAGATCAGGGGCGAGGGGGCTACACCTTC. Translated: CASSLDQGRGGYTF.